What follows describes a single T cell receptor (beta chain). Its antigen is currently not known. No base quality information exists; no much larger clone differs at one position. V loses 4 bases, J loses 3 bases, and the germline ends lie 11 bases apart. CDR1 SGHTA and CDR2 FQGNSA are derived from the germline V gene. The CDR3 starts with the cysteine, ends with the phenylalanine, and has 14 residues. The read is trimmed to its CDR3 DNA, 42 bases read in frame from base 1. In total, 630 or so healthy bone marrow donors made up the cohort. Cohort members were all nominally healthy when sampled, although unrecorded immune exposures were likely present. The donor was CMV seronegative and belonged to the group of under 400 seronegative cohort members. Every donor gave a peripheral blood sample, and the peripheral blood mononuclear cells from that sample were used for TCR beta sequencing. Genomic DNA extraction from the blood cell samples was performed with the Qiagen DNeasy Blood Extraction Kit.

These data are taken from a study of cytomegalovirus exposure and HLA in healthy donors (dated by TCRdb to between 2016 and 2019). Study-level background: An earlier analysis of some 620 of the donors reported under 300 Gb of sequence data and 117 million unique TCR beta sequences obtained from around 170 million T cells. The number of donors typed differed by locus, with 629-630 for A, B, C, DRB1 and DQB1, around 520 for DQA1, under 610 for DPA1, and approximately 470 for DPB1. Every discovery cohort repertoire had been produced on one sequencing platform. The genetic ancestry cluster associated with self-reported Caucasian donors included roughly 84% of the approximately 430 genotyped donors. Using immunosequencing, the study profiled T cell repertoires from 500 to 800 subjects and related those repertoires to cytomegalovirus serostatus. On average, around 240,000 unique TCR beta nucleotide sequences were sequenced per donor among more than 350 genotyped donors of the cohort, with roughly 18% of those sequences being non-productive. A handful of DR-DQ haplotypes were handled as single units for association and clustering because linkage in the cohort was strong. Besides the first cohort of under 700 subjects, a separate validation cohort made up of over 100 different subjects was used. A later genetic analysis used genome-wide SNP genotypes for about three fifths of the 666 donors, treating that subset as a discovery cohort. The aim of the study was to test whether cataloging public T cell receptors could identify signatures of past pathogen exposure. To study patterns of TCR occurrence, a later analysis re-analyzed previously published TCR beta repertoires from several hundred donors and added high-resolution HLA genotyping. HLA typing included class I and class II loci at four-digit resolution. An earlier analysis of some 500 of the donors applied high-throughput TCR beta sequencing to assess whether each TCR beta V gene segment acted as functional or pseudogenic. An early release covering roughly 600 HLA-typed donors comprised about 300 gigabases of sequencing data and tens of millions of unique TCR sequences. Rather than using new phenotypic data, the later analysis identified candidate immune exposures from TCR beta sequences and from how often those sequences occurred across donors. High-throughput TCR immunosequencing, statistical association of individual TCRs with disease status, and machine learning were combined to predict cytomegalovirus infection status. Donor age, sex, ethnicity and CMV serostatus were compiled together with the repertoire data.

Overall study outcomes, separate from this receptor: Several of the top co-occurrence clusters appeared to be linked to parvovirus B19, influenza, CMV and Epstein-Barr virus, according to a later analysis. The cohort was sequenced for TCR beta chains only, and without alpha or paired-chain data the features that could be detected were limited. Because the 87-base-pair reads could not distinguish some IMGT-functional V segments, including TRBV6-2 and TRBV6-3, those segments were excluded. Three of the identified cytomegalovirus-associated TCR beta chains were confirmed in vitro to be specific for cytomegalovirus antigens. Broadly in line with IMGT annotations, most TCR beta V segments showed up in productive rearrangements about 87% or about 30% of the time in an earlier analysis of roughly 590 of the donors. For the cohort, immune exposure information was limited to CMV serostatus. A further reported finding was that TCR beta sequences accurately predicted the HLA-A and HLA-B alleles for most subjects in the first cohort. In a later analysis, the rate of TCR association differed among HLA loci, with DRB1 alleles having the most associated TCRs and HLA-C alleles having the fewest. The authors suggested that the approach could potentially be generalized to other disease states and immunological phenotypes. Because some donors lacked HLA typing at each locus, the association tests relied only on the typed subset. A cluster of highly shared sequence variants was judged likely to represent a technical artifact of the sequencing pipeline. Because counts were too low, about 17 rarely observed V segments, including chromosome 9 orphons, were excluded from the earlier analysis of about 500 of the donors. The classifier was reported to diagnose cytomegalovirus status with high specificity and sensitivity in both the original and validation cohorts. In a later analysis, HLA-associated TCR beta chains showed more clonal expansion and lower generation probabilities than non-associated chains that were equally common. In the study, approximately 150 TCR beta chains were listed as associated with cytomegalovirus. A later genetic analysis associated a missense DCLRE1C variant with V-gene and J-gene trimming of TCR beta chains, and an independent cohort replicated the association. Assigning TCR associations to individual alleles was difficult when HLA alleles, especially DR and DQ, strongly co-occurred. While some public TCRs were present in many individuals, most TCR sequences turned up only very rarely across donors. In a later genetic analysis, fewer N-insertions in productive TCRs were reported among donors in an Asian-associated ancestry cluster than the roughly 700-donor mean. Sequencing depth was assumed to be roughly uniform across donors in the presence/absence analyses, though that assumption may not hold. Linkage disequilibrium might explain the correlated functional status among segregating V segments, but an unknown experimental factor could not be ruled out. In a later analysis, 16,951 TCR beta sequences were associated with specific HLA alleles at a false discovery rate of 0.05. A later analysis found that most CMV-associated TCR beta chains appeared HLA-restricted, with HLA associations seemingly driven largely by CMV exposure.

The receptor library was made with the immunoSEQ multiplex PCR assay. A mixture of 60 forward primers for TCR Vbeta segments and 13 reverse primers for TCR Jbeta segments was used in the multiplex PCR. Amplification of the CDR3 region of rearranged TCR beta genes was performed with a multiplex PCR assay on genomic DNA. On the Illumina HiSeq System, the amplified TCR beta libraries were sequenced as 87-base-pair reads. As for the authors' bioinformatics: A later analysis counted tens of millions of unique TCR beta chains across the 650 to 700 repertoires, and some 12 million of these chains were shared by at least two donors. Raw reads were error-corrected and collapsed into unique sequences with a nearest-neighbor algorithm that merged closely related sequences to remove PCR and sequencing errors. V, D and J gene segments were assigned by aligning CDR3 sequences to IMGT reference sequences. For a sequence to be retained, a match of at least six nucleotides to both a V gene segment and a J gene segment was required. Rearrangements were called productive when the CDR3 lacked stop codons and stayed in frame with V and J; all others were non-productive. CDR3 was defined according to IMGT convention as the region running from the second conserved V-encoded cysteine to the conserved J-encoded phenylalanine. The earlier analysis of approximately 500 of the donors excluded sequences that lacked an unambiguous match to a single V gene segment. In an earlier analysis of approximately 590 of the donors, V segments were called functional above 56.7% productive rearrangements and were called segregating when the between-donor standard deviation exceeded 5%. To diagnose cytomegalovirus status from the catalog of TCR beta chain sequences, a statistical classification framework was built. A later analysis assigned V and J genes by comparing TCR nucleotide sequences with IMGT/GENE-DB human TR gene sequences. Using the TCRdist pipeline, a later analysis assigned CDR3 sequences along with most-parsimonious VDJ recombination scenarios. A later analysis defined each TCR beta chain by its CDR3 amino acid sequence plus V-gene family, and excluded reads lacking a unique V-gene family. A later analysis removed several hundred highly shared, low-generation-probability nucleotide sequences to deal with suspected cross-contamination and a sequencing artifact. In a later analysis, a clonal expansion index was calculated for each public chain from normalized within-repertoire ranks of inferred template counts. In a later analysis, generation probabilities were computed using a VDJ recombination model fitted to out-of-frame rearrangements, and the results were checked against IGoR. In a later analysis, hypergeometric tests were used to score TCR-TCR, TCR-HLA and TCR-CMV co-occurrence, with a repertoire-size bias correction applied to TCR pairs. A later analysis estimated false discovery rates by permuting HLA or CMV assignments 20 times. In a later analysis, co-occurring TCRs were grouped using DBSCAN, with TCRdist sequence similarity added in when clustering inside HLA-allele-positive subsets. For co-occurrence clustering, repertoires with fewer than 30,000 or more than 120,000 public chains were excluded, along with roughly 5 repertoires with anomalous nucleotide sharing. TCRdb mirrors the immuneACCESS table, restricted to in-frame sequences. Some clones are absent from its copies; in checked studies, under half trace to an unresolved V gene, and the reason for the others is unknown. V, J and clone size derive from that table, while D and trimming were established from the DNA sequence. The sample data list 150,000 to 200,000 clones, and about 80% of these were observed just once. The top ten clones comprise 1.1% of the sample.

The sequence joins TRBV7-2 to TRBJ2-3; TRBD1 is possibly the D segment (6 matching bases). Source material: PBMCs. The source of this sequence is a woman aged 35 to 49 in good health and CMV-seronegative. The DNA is TGTGCCAGCAGCTCTTACCAGGGGACAGATACGCAGTATTTT. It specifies CASSSYQGTDTQYF.